This TCR beta chain was captured in a study of monozygotic twins with inflammatory bowel disease. Per germline, CDR1 SGHTA and CDR2 FQGTGA. CDR3 length equals 17 residues. TCRdb re-analyzed the 5' RACE reads; it lists each CDR3 protein once, without DNA. Its clone listing holds 440,000 or so distinct CDR3 sequences. Sequenced: blood. The TCR originated in a human donor with ulcerative colitis or Crohn's disease, or a healthy co-twin of an affected twin (not recorded which). The gene calls are TRBV7-3 and TRBJ2-3; without DNA, the TCRdb call of TRBD2 cannot be checked. CDR3: CASSLTFAGNGADTQYF.